This is a list of T cell receptor beta chains from one sample in a study of beta chain features in type 1 diabetes. Assay used: immunoSEQ multiplex PCR; TCRdb lists only in-frame clones, some missing. The data contain 250,000 to 300,000 clones, approximately 14% of them singletons. The sample consisted of naive CD4+ T cells from blood. Receptors were obtained from a man aged 25-40 years with type 1 diabetes. Both conserved end residues are part of each CDR3. Each record gives: CDR3 protein, CDR3 DNA, clone size, V gene, J gene, D gene. A D gene is named only where the DNA matches it firmly. Clone size is given for some rows only: seen once, a few or many times, or a class if the clone is expanded.

CSVGASYEKLFF,TGCAGCGTTGGTGCGTCTTATGAAAAACTGTTTTTT,few,TRBV29-1,TRBJ1-4,.
CASSLKQGAYSQETQYF,TGTGCCAGCAGCTTAAAACAGGGGGCGTATAGCCAAGAGACCCAGTACTTC,few,TRBV7-2,TRBJ2-5,TRBD1
CASSWLQGGEGQETQYF,TGTGCCAGCAGCTGGTTACAGGGGGGAGAGGGCCAAGAGACCCAGTACTTC,few,TRBV5-6,TRBJ2-5,TRBD1
CASSLRASGYEQYF,TGCGCCAGCAGCTTGAGGGCTAGCGGCTACGAGCAGTACTTC,few,TRBV5-1,TRBJ2-7,TRBD2
CSAAPDRDEKLFF,TGCAGTGCCGCCCCGGACAGGGACGAAAAACTGTTTTTT,.,TRBV29-1,TRBJ1-4,TRBD1
CASSVVVSAGEAFF,TGTGCCAGCAGCGTAGTGGTCTCTGCAGGGGAAGCTTTCTTT,few,TRBV9,TRBJ1-1,.
CASSYAGLPYEQYF,TGTGCCAGCAGTTACGCGGGGCTCCCCTACGAGCAGTACTTC,.,TRBV6-5,TRBJ2-7,.
CASSQDRLGAYNEQFF,TGCGCCAGCAGCCAAGATCGTTTGGGGGCTTACAATGAGCAGTTCTTC,.,TRBV4-1,TRBJ2-1,.
CASSMSLQGNYGYTF,TGTGCCAGTAGTATGAGTCTGCAGGGTAACTATGGCTACACCTTC,.,TRBV19,TRBJ1-2,.
CACRRTQETQYF,TGTGCCTGCCGTAGGACACAAGAGACCCAGTACTTC,.,TRBV30,TRBJ2-5,.
CASWGVYNEQFF,TGTGCCAGCTGGGGCGTCTACAATGAGCAGTTCTTC,.,TRBV28,TRBJ2-1,.
CASTPGGSNQPQHF,TGTGCCAGCACCCCAGGGGGTAGCAATCAGCCCCAGCATTTT,few,TRBV28,TRBJ1-5,TRBD1
CASSLARGVNQPQHF,TGTGCCAGCAGCTTAGCCAGGGGAGTCAATCAGCCCCAGCATTTT,few,TRBV7-2,TRBJ1-5,.
CASSPSGGGTQFF,TGTGCCAGCAGCCCCTCGGGGGGCGGTACACAGTTCTTC,.,TRBV7-9,TRBJ2-1,.
CASSLVAGSTYEQYF,TGCGCCAGCAGCTTGGTCGCGGGGTCGACCTACGAGCAGTACTTC,.,TRBV5-1,TRBJ2-7,.
CASSTTGNQETQYF,TGTGCCAGCTCAACTACAGGGAACCAAGAGACCCAGTACTTC,few,TRBV18,TRBJ2-5,.
CASSKLAGIQETQYF,TGCGCCAGCAGCAAACTAGCGGGGATCCAAGAGACCCAGTACTTC,few,TRBV5-1,TRBJ2-5,TRBD2
CASRDGGVNTEAFF,TGTGCCAGTAGAGATGGGGGGGTGAACACTGAAGCTTTCTTT,few,TRBV19,TRBJ1-1,.
CASSLEGGTEAFF,TGTGCCAGCAGCTTAGAAGGGGGCACTGAAGCTTTCTTT,few,TRBV7-9,TRBJ1-1,.
CAWSDIPTEAFF,TGTGCCTGGAGTGATATTCCCACTGAAGCTTTCTTT,.,TRBV30,TRBJ1-1,.
CSGSGAGNEKLFF,TGCAGCGGGTCAGGGGCGGGCAATGAAAAACTGTTTTTT,few,TRBV29-1,TRBJ1-4,.
CASSYDASGTNEQYF,TGTGCCAGCAGTTACGACGCTAGCGGGACAAACGAGCAGTACTTC,few,TRBV6-5,TRBJ2-7,TRBD2
CASSLFGETQYF,TGTGCCAGCAGTTTATTCGGGGAGACCCAGTACTTC,.,TRBV27,TRBJ2-5,.
CASSGQGTYEQYF,TGTGCCAGCTCAGGACAGGGTACCTACGAGCAGTACTTC,.,TRBV18,TRBJ2-7,TRBD1
CASSQLGTGLQETQYF,TGCGCCAGCAGCCAGTTGGGGACAGGGCTTCAGGAGACCCAGTACTTC,.,TRBV5-1,TRBJ2-5,TRBD1
CASSFSGGRANTEAFF,TGCGCCAGCAGCTTCTCGGGTGGCAGGGCAAACACTGAAGCTTTCTTT,few,TRBV5-1,TRBJ1-1,.
CACTGAGANVLTF,TGTGCCTGTACAGGGGCTGGGGCCAACGTCCTGACTTTC,.,TRBV30,TRBJ2-6,TRBD1
CASRGHGQNYGYTF,TGTGCCAGCAGGGGCCACGGACAGAACTATGGCTACACCTTC,.,TRBV2,TRBJ1-2,.
CASSHDNGQIFQPQHF,TGCGCCAGCAGCCACGACAACGGACAAATCTTTCAGCCCCAGCATTTT,few,TRBV4-1,TRBJ1-5,.
CASSPMTSGFGEQFF,TGTGCCAGCTCACCTATGACTAGCGGTTTTGGTGAGCAGTTCTTC,.,TRBV18,TRBJ2-1,TRBD2
CASSLGALGGVTDTQYF,TGTGCCAGCAGCTTGGGGGCCTTAGGGGGGGTCACAGATACGCAGTATTTT,.,TRBV5-4,TRBJ2-3,.
CASSLTEGSTDTQYF,TGTGCCAGCAGCTTAACGGAGGGGAGCACAGATACGCAGTATTTT,.,TRBV11-3,TRBJ2-3,.
CASSGDRVDEQYF,TGTGCCAGCAGCGGTGACAGGGTAGACGAGCAGTACTTC,.,TRBV9,TRBJ2-7,TRBD1
CASSFSFTQETQYF,TGTGCCAGCAGCTTTTCCTTTACTCAAGAGACCCAGTACTTC,few,TRBV7-9,TRBJ2-5,.
CASSRDRGTGELFF,TGTGCCAGCAGCCGGGACAGGGGTACCGGGGAGCTGTTTTTT,.,TRBV27,TRBJ2-2,TRBD1
CASSLTASGNEQFF,TGCGCCAGCAGCTTGACGGCTAGTGGCAATGAGCAGTTCTTC,.,TRBV5-1,TRBJ2-1,.
CATPPGGQGSYEQYF,TGCGCCACACCCCCCGGGGGACAGGGTTCCTACGAGCAGTACTTC,.,TRBV23-1,TRBJ2-7,TRBD1
CASSQDVGADFDTQYF,TGCGCCAGCAGCCAAGACGTGGGAGCCGACTTCGATACGCAGTATTTT,.,TRBV4-3,TRBJ2-3,.
CASSFQYSTDTQYF,TGTGCCAGCAGCTTTCAGTATAGCACAGATACGCAGTATTTT,few,TRBV7-9,TRBJ2-3,.